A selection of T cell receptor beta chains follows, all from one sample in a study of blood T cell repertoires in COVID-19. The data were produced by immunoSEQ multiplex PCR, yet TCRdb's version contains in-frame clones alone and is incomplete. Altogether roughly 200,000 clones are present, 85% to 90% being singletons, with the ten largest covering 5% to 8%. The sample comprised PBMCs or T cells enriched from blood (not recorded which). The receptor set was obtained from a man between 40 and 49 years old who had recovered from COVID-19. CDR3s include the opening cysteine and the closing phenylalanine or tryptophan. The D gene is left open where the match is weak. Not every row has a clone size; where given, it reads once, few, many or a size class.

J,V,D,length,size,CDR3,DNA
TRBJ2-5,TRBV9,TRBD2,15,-,CASSGTSGGVGTQYF,TGTGCCAGCAGCGGGACTAGCGGGGGGGTAGGGACCCAGTACTTC
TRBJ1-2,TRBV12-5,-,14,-,CASGQGHAVYGYTF,TGTGCTAGTGGCCAGGGACACGCCGTCTATGGCTACACCTTC
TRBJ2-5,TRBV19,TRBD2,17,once,CASSNYLAGAAQETQYF,TGTGCCAGTAGTAATTACTTAGCGGGAGCGGCCCAAGAGACCCAGTACTTC
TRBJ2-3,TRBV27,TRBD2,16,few,CASSTSSGRALDTQYF,TGTGCCAGCAGTACCTCTAGCGGGAGGGCTTTAGATACGCAGTATTTT
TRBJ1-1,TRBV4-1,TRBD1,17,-,CASSHPSDRGLRTEAFF,TGCGCCAGCAGCCATCCCTCGGACAGGGGGCTTCGCACTGAAGCTTTCTTT
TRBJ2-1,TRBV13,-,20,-,CASSYWADRTYKVSYNEQFF,TGTGCCAGCAGCTACTGGGCAGACAGAACATACAAGGTCTCCTACAATGAGCAGTTCTTC
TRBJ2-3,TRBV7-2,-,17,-,CASSLELRGQTTDTQYF,TGTGCCAGCAGCTTGGAGTTAAGGGGCCAGACCACAGATACGCAGTATTTT
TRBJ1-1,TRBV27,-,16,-,CASSLARAGRDTEAFF,TGTGCCAGCAGTTTAGCTCGGGCGGGTCGGGACACTGAAGCTTTCTTT
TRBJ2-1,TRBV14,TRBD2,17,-,CASSHSRGGNINNEQFF,TGTGCCAGCAGCCACTCCCGGGGGGGGAATATCAACAATGAGCAGTTCTTC
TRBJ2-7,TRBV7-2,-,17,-,CASSLEPGRVEAYEQYF,TGTGCCAGCAGCTTAGAGCCCGGCAGGGTAGAGGCCTACGAGCAGTACTTC
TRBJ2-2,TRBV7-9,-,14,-,CASSLAHWAGELFF,TGTGCCAGCAGCTTAGCACACTGGGCTGGGGAGCTGTTTTTT
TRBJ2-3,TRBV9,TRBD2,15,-,CASSVIAGRTDTQYF,TGTGCCAGCAGCGTTATAGCGGGGCGCACAGATACGCAGTATTTT